Each of the 16 T cell receptor beta chains below was sequenced from the same sample in a study of blood T cell repertoires in COVID-19. The data were produced by immunoSEQ multiplex PCR, yet TCRdb's version contains in-frame clones alone and is incomplete. Of 350,000 or so clones listed, roughly nine tenths were seen once; the top ten hold more than 0.9%. The sequencing sample was made of PBMCs or T cells enriched from blood (not recorded which). The receptors derive from a woman aged 25-40 years who had recovered from COVID-19.

The CDR3 sequence is CASSPRTLAQYF. In DNA, the CDR3 is TGTGCCAGCAGTCCCCGGACTTTGGCCCAGTACTTC. The chain combines TRBV28 with TRBJ2-5; D is possibly TRBD2 (5 bases). Germline CDR1 is MDHEN and CDR2 is SYDVKM. The CDR3 has 12 amino acids. Trimming removed 5 bases at V and 9 bases at J, with 13 bases between.

CDR3 loop: CASSGDRPNYGYTF. The DNA of the CDR3 is TGTGCCAGCAGTGGGGACAGGCCCAACTATGGCTACACCTTC. The chain uses TRBV2 and TRBJ1-2, with 8 bases aligning to TRBD1. In germline, CDR1 is SNHLY, CDR2 FYNNEI. This CDR3 contains 14 residues. Germline trimming cut 4 bases from V and 2 bases from J; bases unmatched to any gene: 3.

The rearrangement joins TRBV5-1 to TRBJ1-1; no clear D gene. Germline CDR1 SGHRS, CDR2 YFSETQ. V gave up 0 bases and J gave up 6 bases, with 9 bases separating them. There are 13 residues in the CDR3. This CDR3 is CASSLVGEAEAFF. The CDR3 DNA reads TGCGCCAGCAGCTTGGTTGGGGAGGCTGAAGCTTTCTTT.

This sequence joins TRBV11-2 and TRBJ1-5, with D possibly matching TRBD1 (5 bases). The length of the CDR3 is 13 residues. Germline V gene lookup returns CDR1 SGHAT and CDR2 FQNNGV. V was clipped by 0 bases and J by 6 bases, with 6 bases between them. The DNA for the CDR3 is TGTGCCAGCAGCTTAGAGGGGGGTCAGCCCCAGCATTTT. Amino acids: CASSLEGGQPQHF.

The chain employs TRBV9 and TRBJ1-4, with D possibly being TRBD1 (5 bases). Germline CDR1 and CDR2: SGDLS and YYNGEE. The CDR3 covers 16 residues. The V and J ends lost 0 bases and 3 bases respectively, with 12 bases between them. The CDR3 DNA sequence: TGTGCCAGCAGCGTAGAATGGGGGGAACCTAATGAAAAACTGTTTTTT. It yields the protein CASSVEWGEPNEKLFF.

The chain is built from TRBV10-2 and TRBJ2-3; 11 positions agree with TRBD2. V shed 4 bases and J 2 bases; nucleotides not matched to a gene: 5. The germline V gene encodes CDR1 WSHSY and CDR2 SAAADI. The length of the CDR3 is 16 residues. CDR3 bases: TGCGCCAGCAGTGTTAGCGGGGGGGGGTACACAGATACGCAGTATTTT. Translated: CASSVSGGGYTDTQYF.

The V and J genes are TRBV4-2 and TRBJ1-1; D gene unclear. Germline V gene sequence: CDR1 LGHNA, CDR2 YNFKEQ. The V end lost 7 bases, the J end lost 4 bases, and 10 bases lay between the germline ends. CDR3 length: 12 amino acids. CDR3 sequence (DNA): TGTGCCAGCATCTACCCGAGCACTGAAGCTTTCTTT. It codes for CASIYPSTEAFF.

The rearrangement joins TRBV29-1 to TRBJ1-1, with 7 nucleotides matching TRBD1. CDR3 length: 12 residues. Germline V CDR1 and CDR2: SQVTM, ANQGSEA. V dropped 7 bases and J dropped 5; count of bases not matched to a gene: 7. This CDR3 reads CSGDREGTEAFF. CDR3 bases: TGCAGCGGCGACAGGGAAGGGACTGAAGCTTTCTTT.

The rearrangement links TRBV28 to TRBJ1-5, with 11 positions matching TRBD1. The CDR3 totals 18 residues. Germline V gene sequence: CDR1 MDHEN, CDR2 SYDVKM. V shed 2 bases, J shed 2 bases, and the junction held 8 bases outside the gene matches. This CDR3 is CASSLRDRGYRGNQPQHF. The CDR3 DNA reads TGTGCCAGCAGTTTACGGGACAGGGGGTATAGGGGCAATCAGCCCCAGCATTTT.

The chain is built from TRBV7-2 and TRBJ2-1; 13 nucleotides agree with TRBD2. Germline CDR1 and CDR2: SGHTA and FQGNSA. This CDR3 is 17 amino acids long. The V segment lost 4 bases and the J segment 5 bases; nucleotides outside the gene matches: 8. CDR3 region: CASSSTSGGRLNNEQFF. CDR3 nucleotide sequence: TGTGCCAGCAGCTCGACTAGCGGGGGGCGATTAAACAATGAGCAGTTCTTC.

This chain links TRBV29-1 with TRBJ1-6; the D gene is possibly TRBD1 (6 bases). Per the germline V gene, CDR1 is SQVTM and CDR2 is ANQGSEA. The CDR3 is made up of 14 amino acids. Trimming cost V 5 bases and J 6 bases, with 14 bases left between them. CDR3 loop: CSVKETGSNSPLHF. CDR3 sequence (DNA): TGCAGCGTTAAGGAGACAGGCAGTAATTCACCCCTCCACTTT.

CDR3 nucleotide sequence: TGTGCCAGCAGCTTGGGACTAGCGGGGGGCTGGTACCAAGAGACCCAGTACTTC. This codes for CASSLGLAGGWYQETQYF. The V gene is TRBV7-8, the J gene TRBJ2-5; 15 bases line up with TRBD2. CDR3 length equals 18 residues. V dropped 3 bases and J dropped 0; count of bases not matched to a gene: 5. The V gene's germline CDR1 is SGHVS and CDR2 FQNEAQ.

CDR3 sequence: CASSYGTGFNQPQHF. CDR3 bases: TGTGCCAGCAGTTACGGGACAGGGTTCAATCAGCCCCAGCATTTT. The chain employs TRBV6-2 or TRBV6-3 and TRBJ1-5; the match to TRBD1 covers 9 bases. Trimming took 2 bases from V and 3 from J; bases not matched to a gene: 2. CDR3 length equals 15 residues. Germline V lookup: CDR1 MNHEY, CDR2 SVGEGT.

This chain links TRBV5-1 with TRBJ2-3; D is ambiguous. V was cut by 4 bases and J by 6 bases, with 15 bases left in between. In germline, CDR1 is SGHRS, CDR2 YFSETQ. The CDR3 has 14 residues. The CDR3 region has the DNA TGCGCCAGCAGCAGAGGTGAGACCGTGGATACGCAGTATTTT. As protein: CASSRGETVDTQYF.

The chain joins TRBV24-1 to TRBJ2-1, with TRBD1 identical over 9 bases. The CDR3 is 20 amino acids. V dropped 3 bases and J dropped 0; count of bases not matched to a gene: 14. The germline V gene encodes CDR1 KGHDR and CDR2 SFDVKD. The CDR3 coding sequence is TGTGCCACCAGTGATGCCCCGGGACAGGGTTCGAGGAGCTCCTACAATGAGCAGTTCTTC. This sequence encodes CATSDAPGQGSRSSYNEQFF.

The V and J genes are TRBV5-1 and TRBJ2-6; a possible D gene is TRBD1 (5 bases). This CDR3 is built from 17 residues. Germline CDR1 SGHRS, CDR2 YFSETQ. V was clipped by 0 bases and J by 1 base, with 11 bases between them. This CDR3 is CASSLGGANSGANVLTF. As DNA, the CDR3 is TGCGCCAGCAGCTTGGGGGGCGCAAATTCTGGGGCCAACGTCCTGACTTTC.